Shown below are 5 T cell receptor beta chains from a single sample sequenced in a study of beta chain features in type 1 diabetes. Findings and limits, study-wide: Shorter TCRB CDR3s, moderately but significantly so, were found in Type 1 diabetes patients in all four CD4+ subsets.

Antigens for these TCRs are unknown. Reverse transcribing all isolated RNA meant expressed TCRB transcripts were sequenced. The protocol was immunoSEQ multiplex PCR, while the TCRdb copy is restricted to in-frame clones and leaves out a portion. The sample has about 160,000 clones; around 8.4% are singletons. Sequenced input: central memory CD4+ T cells from blood. The receptors shown here come from a woman younger than 35 with type 1 diabetes.

This clone was counted a few times. The rearrangement links TRBV10-3 to TRBJ2-7; 9 nucleotides line up with TRBD1. V was clipped by 7 bases and J by 2 bases; unmatched bases: 9. CDR1 ENHRY and CDR2 SYGVKD come from the germline V gene. CDR3 size: 15 residues. CDR3 protein: CAITGGDREPYEQYF. The CDR3 DNA sequence: TGTGCCATCACCGGAGGGGACAGGGAACCCTACGAGCAGTACTTC.

The chain's CDR3 is CASSVREGAYEQYF. The CDR3 DNA follows: TGTGCCAGCAGCGTGAGGGAGGGGGCCTACGAGCAGTACTTC. The chain is built from TRBV7-8 and TRBJ2-7; D may be TRBD2 (7 bases). Looked up from germline, CDR1 is SGHVS and CDR2 is FQNEAQ. This CDR3 has 14 residues. V was cut by 5 bases and J by 2 bases, with 13 bases left in between.

Only a few counts were recorded for this clone. J is TRBJ2-5 and V is TRBV18; 8 bases map to TRBD1. CDR3 length: 13 residues. Germline V CDR1 and CDR2: KGHSH, LQKENI. V shed 4 bases and J 2 bases; nucleotides not matched to a gene: 0. The CDR3 reads CASSRDRQETQYF. The CDR3 DNA reads as TGTGCCAGCTCACGGGACAGGCAAGAGACCCAGTACTTC.

V and J are TRBV7-8 and TRBJ1-2, with D hard to call. Germline V lookup: CDR1 SGHVS, CDR2 FQNEAQ. V lost 2 bases and J 7 bases, leaving 11 bases between the germline ends. The CDR3 is 13 amino acids. CDR3 bases: TGTGCCAGCAGCTTATATTTCGAAGCTGGCTACACCTTC. Protein product: CASSLYFEAGYTF.

In this sample, this clone turned up many times. This rearrangement joins TRBV4-3 to TRBJ2-6, with D unresolved. With 0 bases removed from V and 3 bases from J, the gap between germline ends came to 9 bases. The CDR3 contains 16 residues. CDR1 and CDR2 from the germline V gene are LGHNA and YSLEER. This chain's CDR3 is CASSQDPPHGANVLTF. CDR3 in DNA: TGCGCCAGCAGCCAAGACCCCCCCCATGGGGCCAACGTCCTGACTTTC.